The 27 T cell receptor beta chains listed next were all sequenced from one sample in a study of cytomegalovirus exposure and HLA in healthy donors. The PCR made use of 60 Vbeta and 13 Jbeta primers. Generated by immunoSEQ multiplex PCR, the TCRdb table keeps only in-frame clones and is missing some. The sample lists about 190,000 clones; about four fifths were seen once. Sequencing was done on a sample of PBMCs. The receptor set was obtained from a woman aged 50 to 65 in good health and CMV-seronegative.

The rearrangement uses TRBV2 and TRBJ1-1; 7 nucleotides agree with TRBD1. The CDR3 covers 17 residues. After removal of 11 bases from V and 4 bases from J, the junction contained 22 bases not matched to a gene. Germline V gene data show CDR1 as SNHLY and CDR2 as FYNNEI. The CDR3 DNA follows: TGTGCCGCGAAGAAGAGGGGGCCCGGGTTTGTGAGCACTGAAGCTTTCTTT. It translates to CAAKKRGPGFVSTEAFF.

The chain carries TRBV27 and TRBJ1-1, with TRBD1 matching over 9 bases. V lost 5 bases to trimming and J lost 4 bases; unmatched junction nucleotides: 11. Germline lookup yields CDR1 MNHEY and CDR2 SMNVEV (reference sequence). The length of the CDR3 is 16 residues. The CDR3 coding sequence is TGTGCCAGCAGTCGCCTAGGGACAGGGATTGGCACTGAAGCTTTCTTT. Residues: CASSRLGTGIGTEAFF.

The chain combines TRBV7-2 with TRBJ1-1; tentative D call: TRBD1 (5 bases). Germline V gene data show CDR1 as SGHTA and CDR2 as FQGNSA. Trimming cost V 5 bases and J 5 bases, with 15 bases left between them. This CDR3 spans 14 amino acids. CDR3 coding DNA: TGTGCCAGCAGCCCCCCGGGGGGGAAAACTGAAGCTTTCTTT. This sequence encodes CASSPPGGKTEAFF.

The table lists this clone with a few counts. The chain uses TRBV6-1 and TRBJ1-5; D uncertain. From germline, CDR1 is MNHNS and CDR2 SASEGT. Trimming removed 6 bases at V and 7 bases at J, with 16 bases between. This CDR3 is built from 14 residues. The CDR3 region has the DNA TGTGCCAGCAGCGAGGAGGGAATGCGGCAGCCCCAGCATTTT. Translation: CASSEEGMRQPQHF.

This clone was seen just once. The chain links TRBV9 to TRBJ1-1; no clear D gene. This CDR3 is built from 17 residues. Germline values: CDR1 SGDLS, CDR2 YYNGEE. V was clipped by 0 bases and J by 1 base, with 16 bases between them. The DNA of the CDR3 is TGTGCCAGCAGCGTAGCCCTGGGCAGGTTCCAGAACACTGAAGCTTTCTTT. The encoded protein is CASSVALGRFQNTEAFF.

J is TRBJ2-1 and V is TRBV7-9, with D maybe TRBD2 (5 bases). Trimming took 5 bases from V and 2 from J, leaving 16 bases between them. In germline, CDR1 is SEHNR, CDR2 FQNEAQ (reference sequence). CDR3 length: 16 amino acids. In DNA, the CDR3 is TGTGCCAGCAGCCCTGGGCAGCGGAGCGCCTACAATGAGCAGTTCTTC. It yields the protein CASSPGQRSAYNEQFF.

This clone was observed a single time. This sequence joins TRBV12-5 and TRBJ2-1, with TRBD1 matching 8 bases. This CDR3 has 17 amino acids. Trimming at V came to 1 base and at J to 3 bases, leaving 8 bases not matched to a gene. Germline V gene sequence: CDR1 LGHNT, CDR2 FRNRAP. The CDR3 region is CASGLAPGTGDYNEQFF. For the CDR3, the DNA is TGTGCTAGTGGTTTGGCTCCCGGGACAGGCGACTACAATGAGCAGTTCTTC.

This clone was detected only a few times. The chain uses TRBV2 and TRBJ2-2, with 9 nucleotides matching TRBD1. CDR3 size: 15 residues. Germline assignment: CDR1 SNHLY and CDR2 FYNNEI. Trimming cost V 5 bases and J 0 bases; bases outside gene matches: 1. CDR3 residues: CASSTGGANTGELFF. The DNA of the CDR3 is TGTGCCAGCAGTACAGGGGGCGCGAACACCGGGGAGCTGTTTTTT.

The V and J genes are TRBV7-9 and TRBJ1-2; maybe TRBD1 (6 bases). Germline CDR1 and CDR2: SEHNR and FQNEAQ (reference sequence). Trimming took off 3 bases at V and 2 bases at J, with 19 bases between the two ends. This CDR3 is built from 17 residues. This chain's CDR3 is CASSFRGNRDLNYGYTF. As DNA, the CDR3 is TGTGCCAGCAGCTTCCGGGGTAACAGGGATCTAAACTATGGCTACACCTTC.

V and J are TRBV19 and TRBJ1-3; 9 bases fit TRBD1. V was clipped by 5 bases and J by 3 bases; unmatched bases: 8. Germline V gene data show CDR1 as LNHDA and CDR2 as SQIVND (reference sequence). The CDR3 is 16 residues long. CDR3 residues: CASSGTGTGNGNTIYF. DNA for the CDR3: TGTGCCAGTAGTGGTACCGGGACAGGGAATGGAAACACCATATATTTT.

This chain links TRBV6-6 with TRBJ1-1, with D unclear. The CDR3 runs 13 residues. Trimming took off 6 bases at V and 4 bases at J, with 12 bases between the two ends. Germline V CDR1 and CDR2: MNHNY, SVGAGI (reference sequence). CDR3: CASRLKEGTEAFF. In DNA, the CDR3 is TGTGCCAGCAGGCTTAAGGAGGGCACTGAAGCTTTCTTT.

The chain recombines TRBV7-2 with TRBJ1-1; no firm D call. Germline CDR1 is SGHTA and CDR2 is FQGNSA. The CDR3 loop spans 15 amino acids. V lost 1 base and J lost 1, with 10 bases in between. The CDR3 bases are TGTGCCAGCAGCTTAGAAGGCGGTTCGAACACTGAAGCTTTCTTT. This encodes CASSLEGGSNTEAFF.

The chain links TRBV7-8 to TRBJ2-5, with 7 nucleotides matching TRBD1. The CDR3 consists of 16 residues. V lost 5 bases and J lost 4; bases outside the gene matches: 13. CDR1 is SGHVS, CDR2 FQNEAQ, per germline. As DNA, the CDR3 is TGTGCCAGCAGCCCGATCGGGGAAGGGGGCAGAGAGACCCAGTACTTC. Translation gives CASSPIGEGGRETQYF.

The chain has TRBV19 and TRBJ2-7; TRBD1 is a possible D gene (6 bases). Deletions cut 7 bases from V and 2 bases from J, with 18 bases between. The CDR3 covers 15 residues. Germline CDR1 is LNHDA and CDR2 is SQIVND (reference sequence). DNA for the CDR3: TGTGCCAGTAAGACCTCAGGGGATACTACCTACGAGCAGTACTTC. It is translated as CASKTSGDTTYEQYF.

The chain uses TRBV5-4 and TRBJ1-4; D possibly corresponds to TRBD1 (6 bases). CDR3 length: 12 residues. Trimming pared 5 bases from V and 7 bases from J, leaving 9 bases between. CDR1 is SGHNT and CDR2 is YYREEE in the germline V gene (reference sequence). The CDR3 protein is CASSQDSEKLFF. Here the CDR3 DNA reads TGTGCCAGCAGTCAGGACAGTGAAAAACTGTTTTTT. Full variable domain (missing parts from reference TRBV5-4 and TRBJ1-4): ETGVTQSPTHLIKTRGQQVTLRCSSQSGHNTVSWYQQALGQGPQFIFQYYREEENGRGNFPPRFSGLQFPNYSSELNVNALELDDSALYLCASSQDSEKLFFGSGTQLSVL.

For the CDR3, the DNA is TGTGCCAGCAGCGCGGGACTGCCCAGAGTGGAAAACATTCAGTACTTC. Its protein product is CASSAGLPRVENIQYF. The J gene is TRBJ2-4, the V gene TRBV9, with D tentatively TRBD2 (6 bases). The V end was cut by 3 bases, the J end by 5 bases, with 18 bases between. The CDR3 contains 16 residues. Germline CDR1 and CDR2: SGDLS and YYNGEE.

The gene calls are TRBV6-5 and TRBJ1-1; 7 nucleotides align to TRBD1. From germline, CDR1 is MNHEY and CDR2 SVGAGI. Trimming removed 6 bases from V and 6 bases from J; junction bases left unmatched: 7. The CDR3 is made up of 13 amino acids. DNA of the CDR3: TGTGCCAGCAGCTTGTCCGGGACAGCTGAAGCTTTCTTT. This gives the protein CASSLSGTAEAFF.

DNA of the CDR3: TGTGCCAGCAGCCCGACAGGGGCTCCTACTGAGCAGTACTTC. The encoded protein is CASSPTGAPTEQYF. V and J are TRBV7-3 and TRBJ2-7, with 8 bases lining up with TRBD1. Germline loops: CDR1 SGHTA, CDR2 FQGTGA. V trimming: 5 bases; J trimming: 7 bases; junction bases outside the gene matches: 10. CDR3 length: 14 residues. Based on the CDR3 plus reference TRBV7-3 and TRBJ2-7, the full variable domain is GAGVSQTPSNKVTEKGKYVELRCDPISGHTALYWYRQSLGQGPEFLIYFQGTGAADDSGLPNDRFFAVRPEGSVSTLKIQRTERGDSAVYLCASSPTGAPTEQYFGPGTRLTVT.

The chain employs TRBV28 and TRBJ1-2; perhaps TRBD1 as D (6 bases). In germline, CDR1 is MDHEN, CDR2 SYDVKM. V gave up 6 bases and J gave up 4 bases, with 12 bases separating them. The CDR3 covers 13 residues. CDR3 in amino acids: CASRTTGRYGYTF. For the CDR3, the DNA is TGTGCCAGCAGGACGACAGGACGCTATGGCTACACCTTC.

The J gene is TRBJ1-2, the V gene TRBV5-4; D gene uncertain. The CDR3 is made up of 14 amino acids. CDR1 and CDR2 (germline): SGHNT, YYREEE (reference sequence). The V end was cut by 4 bases, the J end by 4 bases, with 14 bases between. The CDR3 coding sequence is TGTGCCAGCAGCCTGGAACGGGGTTTCTATGGCTACACCTTC. Encoded protein: CASSLERGFYGYTF.

The chain has TRBV27 and TRBJ2-1, with 7 nucleotides matching TRBD1. Trimming cost V 1 base and J 2 bases; bases outside gene matches: 2. The CDR3 loop spans 15 amino acids. The germline V gene encodes CDR1 MNHEY and CDR2 SMNVEV (reference sequence). The CDR3 spells CASSLFQGAYNEQFF. For the CDR3, the DNA is TGTGCCAGCAGTTTATTTCAGGGGGCCTACAATGAGCAGTTCTTC.

The rearrangement uses TRBV7-2 and TRBJ2-7, with 7 nucleotides matching TRBD1. The germline gives CDR1 SGHTA, CDR2 FQGNSA. V was clipped by 2 bases and J by 2 bases; unmatched bases: 6. The CDR3 is made up of 15 amino acids. CDR3 region: CASSLKGAVPYEQYF. The CDR3 DNA is TGTGCCAGCAGCTTAAAGGGGGCAGTCCCCTACGAGCAGTACTTC.

The V gene is TRBV10-3, the J gene TRBJ2-1; TRBD2 agrees at 11 bases. In germline, CDR1 is ENHRY, CDR2 SYGVKD. The V gene end was trimmed by 8 bases and the J gene end by 8 bases; junction bases not matched to a gene: 8. The CDR3 has 14 amino acids. The CDR3 sequence is CAIRNTSGSYEQFF. DNA of the CDR3: TGTGCCATCCGGAATACTAGCGGGAGTTATGAGCAGTTCTTC.

This clone was detected only once. The CDR3 DNA reads as TGTGCCAGCAGCTCAATCCAACTTGGCTACACCTTC. Translated: CASSSIQLGYTF. This chain connects TRBV7-2 to TRBJ1-2, with D unclear. Germline CDR1 is SGHTA and CDR2 is FQGNSA. The V end was cut by 4 bases, the J end by 7 bases, with 10 bases between. The CDR3 spans 12 residues.

This rearrangement joins TRBV9 to TRBJ2-1, with TRBD2 matching 8 bases. The ends lost 0 bases at V and 1 base at J; junction bases unmatched: 9. CDR1 and CDR2 (germline): SGDLS, YYNGEE. The CDR3 covers 18 residues. CDR3 amino acids: CASSVGFLAGMSYNEQFF. CDR3 nucleotide sequence: TGTGCCAGCAGCGTAGGTTTCCTAGCGGGCATGTCCTACAATGAGCAGTTCTTC.

This chain links TRBV9 with TRBJ1-1; D is perhaps TRBD1 (6 bases). The length of the CDR3 is 15 residues. V lost 3 bases, J lost 0 bases, and 12 bases lay in between. The germline V gene has CDR1 SGDLS and CDR2 YYNGEE. This CDR3 reads CASSERTVMNTEAFF. CDR3 coding DNA: TGTGCCAGCAGCGAACGGACAGTCATGAACACTGAAGCTTTCTTT.

The chain is built from TRBV18 and TRBJ1-4; the match to TRBD1 covers 9 bases. With 3 bases clipped from V and 8 bases from J, the junction kept 10 bases outside the gene matches. From germline, CDR1 is KGHSH and CDR2 LQKENI. The CDR3 spans 16 residues. The CDR3 DNA sequence: TGTGCCAGCTCACCCTTCCGACAGGGGGTGCAAGAAAAACTGTTTTTT. This encodes CASSPFRQGVQEKLFF.